Included here is one T cell receptor beta chain sequence, with context. Antigen specificity is unknown. Germline CDR1 MNHNS, CDR2 SASEGT. The CDR3 sequence is 14 residues long. V lost 5 bases and J 4 bases, leaving 13 bases between the germline ends. TCRdb called the 5' RACE reads again in MiXCR, with one record for every CDR3 protein. The table includes more than 80,000 distinct CDR3 sequences, roughly 12% detected once. The record originates from a study of T-cell memory formation after mild COVID-19. Study results and caveats: Prior to infection, memory already included some responding clones, suggesting cross-reactive memory joined.

V and J are TRBV6-1 and TRBJ2-3, with D unresolved. The material sequenced was PBMCs or a T cell subset sorted from them (not recorded which). This TCR derives from an adult woman who had mild COVID-19 (a few samples of this study predate the infection). Cell type and time point are not known. The CDR3 loop is CASSPRPGADTQYF. The CDR3 region has the DNA TGTGCCAGCAGTCCCCGGCCGGGTGCAGATACGCAGTATTTT.